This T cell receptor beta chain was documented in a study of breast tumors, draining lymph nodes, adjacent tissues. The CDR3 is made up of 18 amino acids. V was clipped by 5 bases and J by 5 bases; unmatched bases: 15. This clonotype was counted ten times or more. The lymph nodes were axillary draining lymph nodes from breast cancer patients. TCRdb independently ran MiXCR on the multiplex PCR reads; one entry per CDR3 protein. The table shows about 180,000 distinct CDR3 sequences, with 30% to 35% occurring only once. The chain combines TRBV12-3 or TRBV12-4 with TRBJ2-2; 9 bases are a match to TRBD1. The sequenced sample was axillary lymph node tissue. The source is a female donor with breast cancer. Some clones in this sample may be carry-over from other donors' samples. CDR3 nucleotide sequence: TGTGCCAGCAGTCCACCCAAGTACAGGGGGCGCATGACCGGGGAGCTGTTTTTT. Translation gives CASSPPKYRGRMTGELFF.